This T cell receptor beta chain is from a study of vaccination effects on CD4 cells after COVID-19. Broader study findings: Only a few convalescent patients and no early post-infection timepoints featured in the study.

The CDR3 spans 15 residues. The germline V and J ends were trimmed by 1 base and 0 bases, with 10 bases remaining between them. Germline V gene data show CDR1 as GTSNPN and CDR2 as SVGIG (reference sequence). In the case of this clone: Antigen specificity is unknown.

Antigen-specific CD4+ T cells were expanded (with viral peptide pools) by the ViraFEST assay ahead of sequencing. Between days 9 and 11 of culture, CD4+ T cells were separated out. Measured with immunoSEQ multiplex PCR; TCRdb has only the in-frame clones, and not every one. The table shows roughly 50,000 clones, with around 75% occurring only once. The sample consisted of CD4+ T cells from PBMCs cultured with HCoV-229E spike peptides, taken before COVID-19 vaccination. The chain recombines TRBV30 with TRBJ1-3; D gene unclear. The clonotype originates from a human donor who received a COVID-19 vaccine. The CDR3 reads CAWSGGGSSGNTIYF. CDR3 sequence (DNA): TGTGCCTGGAGTGGGGGAGGGAGCTCTGGAAACACCATATATTTT.